This TCR beta chain was recorded in a study of human T cells and chemical hapten exposure. The wider study: The sensitizing agent was 2% DPC, placed on around 2 cm by around 2 cm of upper inner arm skin.

This clonotype occurred many times. Its antigen remains unidentified. Whole-study findings and limits: Relative to controls, expanded TCRs formed significantly more large CDR3 similarity clusters.

Time point noted: patch test 1, 2 weeks after DPC sensitization. Treatment reported: therapeutic diphenylcyclopropenone sensitization with weekly scalp DPC. TCRdb fed the RACE reads into MiXCR, producing one record per CDR3 protein. Of 40,000 to 60,000 distinct CDR3 sequences in the sample, 9.3% were seen once. This CDR3 region has 13 residues. Trimming left V 6 bases short and J 4 bases short, with 12 bases between. Germline lookup yields CDR1 MNHEY and CDR2 SVGAGI. This specimen was whole blood, taken in connection with sensitization to the hapten diphenylcyclopropenone (DPC). This chain joins TRBV6-5 and TRBJ1-1, with unresolved D. The TCR was taken from a woman aged 50 to 60 with alopecia areata. Some clones in this sample may be carry-over from other donors' samples. The CDR3 sequence: CASRLGFSTEAFF. CDR3 nucleotide sequence: TGTGCCAGCAGACTGGGATTTTCCACTGAAGCTTTCTTT.